These 18 T cell receptor beta chains originate from one sample sequenced in a study of blood T cell repertoires in COVID-19. The assay was immunoSEQ multiplex PCR, and TCRdb's table has in-frame clones only and misses some. Found here are under 200,000 clones, around nine tenths of them singletons; the top ten hold around 3.5%. The sequenced material came from peripheral blood. These receptors came from a man aged 70 or older with acute or convalescent COVID-19.

This clone was seen once. The CDR3 loop reads CASSQRAGQETQYF. For the CDR3, the DNA is TGTGCCAGCAGCCAGAGGGCGGGGCAAGAGACCCAGTACTTC. V and J are TRBV11-2 and TRBJ2-5; D perhaps matches TRBD2 (6 bases). V was pared by 5 bases and J by 2 bases, with 12 bases between. Germline loops: CDR1 SGHAT, CDR2 FQNNGV. The CDR3 spans 14 residues.

The chain carries TRBV7-2 and TRBJ2-1, with 11 bases identical to TRBD1. Losses at the gene ends were 5 bases for V and 4 bases for J; bases not matched to a gene: 7. Per germline, CDR1 SGHTA and CDR2 FQGNSA. This CDR3 spans 16 amino acids. As DNA, the CDR3 is TGTGCCAGCAGCCTAGGACAGGGGGCGGGATACAATGAGCAGTTCTTC. Amino acid sequence: CASSLGQGAGYNEQFF.

This clone was recorded a few times. This sequence joins TRBV28 and TRBJ2-3, with 7 nucleotides matching TRBD2. The V and J ends lost 6 bases and 3 bases, in that order; junction bases with no gene match: 9. CDR1 is MDHEN, CDR2 SYDVKM, per germline. The CDR3 sequence is 15 residues long. The DNA of the CDR3 is TGTGCCAGCAGCCAGGGACTAAGGTTAACAGATACGCAGTATTTT. Translated: CASSQGLRLTDTQYF.

This chain links TRBV5-1 with TRBJ1-1; D gene unclear. Trimming removed 4 bases at V and 1 base at J, with 11 bases between. The germline CDR1 and CDR2 sequences are SGHRS and YFSETQ. This CDR3 has 14 amino acids. CDR3 sequence (DNA): TGCGCCAGCAGCGTTCTCCACAGGAACACTGAAGCTTTCTTT. The encoded protein is CASSVLHRNTEAFF.

The rearrangement links TRBV5-4 to TRBJ2-2, with D possibly matching TRBD1 (6 bases). V lost 4 bases and J lost 0, with 16 bases in between. Germline values: CDR1 SGHNT, CDR2 YYREEE (reference sequence). This CDR3 comprises 17 residues. In nucleotides, the CDR3 is TGTGCCAGCAGCCCCGCAGGGGCTAATGCGAACACCGGGGAGCTGTTTTTT. Protein sequence: CASSPAGANANTGELFF.

The CDR3 protein is CASSSLYGTPTATDTQYF. The CDR3, as DNA: TGCGCCAGCAGCTCCCTGTACGGGACTCCTACCGCCACAGATACGCAGTATTTT. The V gene is TRBV5-1, the J gene TRBJ2-3; D might be TRBD2 (6 bases). CDR1 and CDR2 (germline): SGHRS, YFSETQ. V was trimmed by 3 bases and J by 2 bases, leaving 22 bases between them. The CDR3 consists of 18 residues.

This clone was recorded once. The chain employs TRBV7-9 and TRBJ1-5; D call uncertain. V lost 4 bases to trimming and J lost 1 base, with 11 bases between them. Germline V lookup: CDR1 SEHNR, CDR2 FQNEAQ (reference sequence). The CDR3 totals 15 residues. The CDR3 DNA reads TGTGCCAGCAGCTCGACGGGCGGGAGCAATCAGCCCCAGCATTTT. Its translation is CASSSTGGSNQPQHF.

This clone was recorded only once. The chain has TRBV24-1 and TRBJ2-7; TRBD1 matches at 7 bases. CDR3 length equals 14 residues. Germline CDR1 is KGHDR and CDR2 is SFDVKD. V lost 5 bases, J lost 4 bases, and 7 bases stayed unmatched. CDR3 amino acids: CATSGNRGGYEQYF. The CDR3 nucleotides read TGTGCCACCAGTGGGAACAGGGGTGGGTACGAGCAGTACTTC.

The genes are TRBV5-6 and TRBJ1-4; tentative D call: TRBD1 (5 bases). CDR1 SGHDT and CDR2 YYEEEE come from the germline V gene. V was shortened by 2 bases and J by 8 bases, with 13 bases between the two germline ends. This CDR3 contains 14 residues. DNA of the CDR3: TGTGCCAGCAGCTTTCGCAGGGTCAACGAAAAACTGTTTTTT. As protein: CASSFRRVNEKLFF.

The chain carries TRBV6-5 and TRBJ2-5; 7 bases align to TRBD2. J was trimmed by 0 bases and V by 1 base; bases with no gene match: 5. This CDR3 comprises 16 residues. Per germline, CDR1 MNHEY and CDR2 SVGAGI. CDR3 coding DNA: TGTGCCAGCAGTTACTTGGGGGGGGGTTACCAAGAGACCCAGTACTTC. It translates to CASSYLGGGYQETQYF.

The chain employs TRBV20-1 and TRBJ2-5; D is uncertain. Germline-derived CDR1 and CDR2 are DFQATT and SNEGSKA (reference sequence). This CDR3 is built from 12 residues. The V end lost 3 bases, the J end lost 2 bases, and 7 bases lay between the germline ends. The chain's CDR3 is CSASFSQETQYF. For the CDR3, the DNA is TGCAGTGCTAGTTTCAGTCAAGAGACCCAGTACTTC.

This rearrangement joins TRBV5-4 to TRBJ1-2; 7 bases are a match to TRBD1. This CDR3 has 12 amino acids. Germline CDR1 SGHNT, CDR2 YYREEE (reference sequence). Unmatched junction bases numbered 7, after V lost 6 bases and J lost 8 bases. CDR3 sequence (DNA): TGTGCCAGCACCGCGCAGGGGGAAGGCTACACCTTC. Residues: CASTAQGEGYTF. The complete variable domain, with remaining parts taken from reference TRBV5-4 and TRBJ1-2, reads ETGVTQSPTHLIKTRGQQVTLRCSSQSGHNTVSWYQQALGQGPQFIFQYYREEENGRGNFPPRFSGLQFPNYSSELNVNALELDDSALYLCASTAQGEGYTFGSGTRLTVV.

A few counts support this clone. The sample carries other DNA sequences with the same CDR3. V and J are TRBV18 and TRBJ2-7; D possibly corresponds to TRBD1 (6 bases). The V gene's germline CDR1 is KGHSH and CDR2 LQKENI. Trimming stripped 0 bases from V and 5 bases from J, with 8 bases between. CDR3 length equals 13 residues. CDR3 amino acids: CASSPPNRDEQYF. CDR3 DNA sequence: TGTGCCAGCTCACCACCGAACAGGGACGAGCAGTACTTC.

This sequence joins TRBV5-4 and TRBJ1-1; 9 bases map to TRBD1. J lost 5 bases, V lost 4 bases, and 6 bases had no gene match. The CDR3 is 14 amino acids. The germline V gene encodes CDR1 SGHNT and CDR2 YYREEE (reference sequence). The CDR3 is CASSRTGARTEAFF. CDR3 in DNA: TGTGCCAGCAGCCGGACAGGGGCTAGAACTGAAGCTTTCTTT.

The CDR3 here is CASSQVGQGADTDTQYF. The CDR3, as DNA: TGTGCCAGCAGCCAAGTGGGACAGGGGGCCGACACAGATACGCAGTATTTT. V and J are TRBV4-2 and TRBJ2-3; 12 bases match TRBD1. Trimming cost V 1 base and J 2 bases; bases outside gene matches: 4. The germline V gene encodes CDR1 LGHNA and CDR2 YNFKEQ. This CDR3 is built from 17 residues.

This chain uses TRBV9 with TRBJ2-7, with D tentatively TRBD2 (6 bases). The CDR3 is 15 residues long. V was cut by 3 bases and J by 3 bases, with 16 bases left in between. Germline V gene lookup returns CDR1 SGDLS and CDR2 YYNGEE. The CDR3 DNA sequence: TGTGCCAGCAGCGCCGGGACCGGGGGTGTCTACGAGCAGTACTTC. The encoded protein is CASSAGTGGVYEQYF.

The V gene is TRBV2, the J gene TRBJ1-5; 9 bases agree with TRBD1. Per the germline V gene, CDR1 is SNHLY and CDR2 is FYNNEI. The V gene end was trimmed by 2 bases and the J gene end by 7 bases; junction bases not matched to a gene: 3. The CDR3 is made up of 14 amino acids. Here the CDR3 reads CASSERDRVQPQHF. The CDR3 bases are TGTGCCAGCAGTGAAAGGGACAGGGTACAGCCCCAGCATTTT.

The CDR3 here is CASSEGTSGDYEQYF. The CDR3 nucleotides read TGTGCCAGCAGTGAGGGGACTAGCGGGGACTACGAGCAGTACTTC. The gene calls are TRBV28 and TRBJ2-7; TRBD2 agrees at 13 bases. Germline CDR1 MDHEN, CDR2 SYDVKM. V gave up 5 bases and J gave up 3 bases; unmatched junction bases: 4. CDR3 length equals 15 residues.